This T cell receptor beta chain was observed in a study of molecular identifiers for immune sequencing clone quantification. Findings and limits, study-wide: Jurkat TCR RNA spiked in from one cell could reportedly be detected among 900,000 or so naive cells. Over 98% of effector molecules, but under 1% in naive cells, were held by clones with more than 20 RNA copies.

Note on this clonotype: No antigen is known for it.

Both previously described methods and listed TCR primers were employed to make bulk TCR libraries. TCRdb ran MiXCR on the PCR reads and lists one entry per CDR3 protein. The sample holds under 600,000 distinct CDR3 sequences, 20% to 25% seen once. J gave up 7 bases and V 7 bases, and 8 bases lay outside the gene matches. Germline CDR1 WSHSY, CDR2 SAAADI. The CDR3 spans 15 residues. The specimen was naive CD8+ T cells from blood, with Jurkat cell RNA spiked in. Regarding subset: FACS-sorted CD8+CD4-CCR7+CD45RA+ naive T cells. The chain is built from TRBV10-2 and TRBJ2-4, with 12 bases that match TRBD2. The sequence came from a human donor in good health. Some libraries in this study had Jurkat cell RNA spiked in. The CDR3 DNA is TGCGCCAGCACTCCCGGACTAGCGGGGCAGAACATTCAGTACTTC. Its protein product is CASTPGLAGQNIQYF.